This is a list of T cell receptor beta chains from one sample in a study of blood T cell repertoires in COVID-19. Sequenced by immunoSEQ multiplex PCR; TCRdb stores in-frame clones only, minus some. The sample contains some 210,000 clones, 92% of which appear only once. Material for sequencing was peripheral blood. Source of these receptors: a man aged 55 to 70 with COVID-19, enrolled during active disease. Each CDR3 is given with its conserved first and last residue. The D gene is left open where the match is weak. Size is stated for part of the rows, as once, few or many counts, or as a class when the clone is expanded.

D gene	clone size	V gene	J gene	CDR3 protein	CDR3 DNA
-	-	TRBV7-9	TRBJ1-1	CASSLAPVNTEAFF	TGTGCCAGCAGCTTAGCCCCGGTAAACACTGAAGCTTTCTTT
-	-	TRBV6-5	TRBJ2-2	CASSFLGSRELFF	TGTGCCAGCAGTTTCCTCGGGAGCCGGGAGCTGTTTTTT
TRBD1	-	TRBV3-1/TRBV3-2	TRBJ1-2	CASSPGQLYGYTF	TGTGCCAGCAGCCCGGGACAGCTTTATGGCTACACCTTC
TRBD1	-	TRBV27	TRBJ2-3	CASSYRTGWGTDTQYF	TGTGCCAGCAGTTACCGGACAGGGTGGGGCACAGATACGCAGTATTTT
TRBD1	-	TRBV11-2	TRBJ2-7	CASSLEGTGTYEQYF	TGTGCCAGCAGCTTAGAAGGGACAGGGACCTACGAGCAGTACTTC
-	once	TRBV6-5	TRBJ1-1	CASSEDRNTEAFF	TGTGCCAGCAGCGAGGACAGGAACACTGAAGCTTTCTTT
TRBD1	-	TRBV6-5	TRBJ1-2	CASRGTGVWGYTF	TGTGCCAGCAGAGGGACAGGGGTTTGGGGCTACACCTTC
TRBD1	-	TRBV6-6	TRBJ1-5	CASRTGGNQPQHF	TGTGCCAGCAGGACAGGGGGAAATCAGCCCCAGCATTTT
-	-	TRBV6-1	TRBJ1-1	CASSETRNTEAFF	TGTGCCAGCAGTGAAACTCGGAACACTGAAGCTTTCTTT
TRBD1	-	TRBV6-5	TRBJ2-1	CASSYSPTGGDEQFF	TGTGCCAGCAGTTACTCGCCCACAGGGGGTGATGAGCAGTTCTTC
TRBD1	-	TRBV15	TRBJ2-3	CATSRRTGANTDTQYF	TGTGCCACCAGCAGGCGGACAGGGGCTAACACAGATACGCAGTATTTT
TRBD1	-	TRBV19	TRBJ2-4	CASSETDREVKNIQYF	TGTGCCAGTAGTGAAACGGACAGGGAGGTCAAAAACATTCAGTACTTC
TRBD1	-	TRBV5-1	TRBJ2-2	CASSLAGGMGTGELFF	TGCGCCAGCAGCTTGGCAGGGGGCATGGGCACCGGGGAGCTGTTTTTT
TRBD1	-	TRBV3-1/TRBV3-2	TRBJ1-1	CASSLTGGRAEAFF	TGTGCCAGCAGCCTAACAGGGGGCCGGGCAGAAGCTTTCTTT
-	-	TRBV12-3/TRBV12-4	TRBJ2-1	CASSLQGWEQFF	TGTGCCAGCAGTTTACAGGGCTGGGAGCAGTTCTTC
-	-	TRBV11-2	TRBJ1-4	CASSPGLNEKLFF	TGTGCCAGCAGCCCTGGGCTTAATGAAAAACTGTTTTTT
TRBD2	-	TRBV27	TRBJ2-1	CASSGTSGAPLNEQFF	TGTGCCAGCAGCGGGACTAGCGGGGCGCCGCTCAATGAGCAGTTCTTC
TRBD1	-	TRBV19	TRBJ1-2	CASRNGQGGRGYTF	TGTGCCAGTAGAAATGGACAGGGAGGGCGTGGCTACACCTTC
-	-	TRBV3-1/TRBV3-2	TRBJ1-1	CASRNLGDTEAFF	TGTGCCAGCAGGAACCTCGGGGACACTGAAGCTTTCTTT
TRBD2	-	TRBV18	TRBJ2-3	CASSPLGAGVEGDTQYF	TGTGCCAGCTCACCATTGGGAGCGGGAGTCGAAGGAGATACGCAGTATTTT
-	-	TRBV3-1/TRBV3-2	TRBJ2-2	CASRQPGLTNTGELFF	TGTGCCAGCAGGCAACCGGGTCTTACTAACACCGGGGAGCTGTTTTTT
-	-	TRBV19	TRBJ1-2	CASSHRQSNYGYTF	TGTGCCAGTAGTCACCGACAATCTAACTATGGCTACACCTTC
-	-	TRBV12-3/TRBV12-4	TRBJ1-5	CASSPSGHQPQHF	TGTGCCAGCAGTCCGAGCGGACATCAGCCCCAGCATTTT
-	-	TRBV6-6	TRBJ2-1	CASRSYGSSNEQFF	TGTGCCAGCAGATCCTACGGGTCGAGCAATGAGCAGTTCTTC
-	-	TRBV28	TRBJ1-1	CASVLQGNTEAFF	TGTGCCAGTGTATTACAGGGAAACACTGAAGCTTTCTTT
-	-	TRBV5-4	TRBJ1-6	CASSLQGSNSPLHF	TGTGCCAGCAGCCTGCAGGGGAGCAATTCACCCCTCCACTTT
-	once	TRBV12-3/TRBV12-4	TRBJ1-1	CASSLGGGTEAFF	TGTGCCAGCAGTTTGGGGGGAGGCACTGAAGCTTTCTTT
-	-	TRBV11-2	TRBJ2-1	CASRPGNNEQFF	TGTGCCAGCAGACCAGGGAACAATGAGCAGTTCTTC
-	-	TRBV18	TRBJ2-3	CASSPLETDTQYF	TGTGCCAGCTCACCGCTAGAGACCGATACGCAGTATTTT
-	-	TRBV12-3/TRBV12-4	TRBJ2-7	CASRITGLDEQYF	TGTGCCAGCAGGATCACAGGGTTGGACGAGCAGTACTTC
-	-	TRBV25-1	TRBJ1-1	CASRDLTGHTEAFF	TGTGCCAGCAGGGATCTTACAGGGCACACTGAAGCTTTCTTT
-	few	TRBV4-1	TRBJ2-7	CASSQPSTGSEQYF	TGCGCCAGCAGCCAACCTTCCACAGGGAGCGAGCAGTACTTC
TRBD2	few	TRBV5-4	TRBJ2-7	CASSRLAGGTYEQYF	TGTGCCAGCAGCCGACTAGCGGGGGGTACCTACGAGCAGTACTTC
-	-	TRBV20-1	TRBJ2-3	CSASMGGTQYF	TGCAGTGCTAGTATGGGGGGTACGCAGTATTTT
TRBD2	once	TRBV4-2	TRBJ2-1	CASSPERGGINEQFF	TGTGCCAGCAGCCCTGAGCGGGGGGGTATTAATGAGCAGTTCTTC
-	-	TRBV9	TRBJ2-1	CASSTGLSSYNEQFF	TGTGCCAGCAGCACAGGGTTGAGCTCCTACAATGAGCAGTTCTTC
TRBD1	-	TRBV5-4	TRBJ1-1	CASSLAGQANTEAFF	TGTGCCAGCAGCTTGGCCGGACAGGCGAACACTGAAGCTTTCTTT
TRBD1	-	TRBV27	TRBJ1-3	CASSLRDRGNTIYF	TGTGCCAGCAGTTTAAGGGACAGGGGAAACACCATATATTTT
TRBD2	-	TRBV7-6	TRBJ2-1	CASSLGLALSNEQFF	TGTGCCAGCAGCTTAGGACTAGCCCTAAGCAATGAGCAGTTCTTC
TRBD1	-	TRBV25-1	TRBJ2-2	CASNSQGQGGGELFF	TGTGCCAGCAATAGCCAGGGACAGGGTGGCGGGGAGCTGTTTTTT
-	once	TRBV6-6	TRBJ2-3	CASRAPGLGEDTQYF	TGTGCCAGCAGGGCGCCCGGGCTCGGGGAAGATACGCAGTATTTT
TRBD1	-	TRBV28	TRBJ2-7	CASSLRRVGTGGFYEQYF	TGTGCCAGCAGTTTAAGGAGAGTTGGGACAGGGGGCTTTTACGAGCAGTACTTC